The clone carrying this TCR beta chain has more than one count but fewer than ten. These data are taken from a study of identical twins. A universal primer site was added by template switching, and unique molecular identifiers were carried by the cDNA. A single record per CDR3 protein comes from TCRdb applying MiXCR to the 5' RACE reads. This sample has just over 500,000 distinct CDR3 sequences, with approximately 22% found just once. This CDR3 is 13 amino acids long. Germline CDR1 is SGHRS and CDR2 is YFSETQ. The V end lost 0 bases, the J end lost 6 bases, and 9 bases lay between the germline ends. These same records also appear under a second study, on T cells expressing NK-cell markers. That study adds: An anti-gamma-delta TCR antibody confined sorting to alpha-beta TCR T cells across several of the experiments.

This sequence originates from a woman aged 18-30 years in good health. The chain carries TRBV5-1 and TRBJ1-2; no definite D call. The specimen sequenced was CD4+ T cells sorted from blood. The CDR3 loop reads CASSLAGLNGYTF. DNA for the CDR3: TGCGCCAGCAGCTTGGCTGGTCTTAATGGCTACACCTTC.